This TCR beta chain was identified during a study of blood T cell repertoires in COVID-19. Study context: Nucleic acid was either cDNA or gDNA, and it came from T cells, B-cell-depleted T cells, or PBMCs.

TCRdb keeps only in-frame clones here, not all; method: immunoSEQ multiplex PCR. The top ten hold around 3% of the sample, which has 300,000 to 450,000 clones, more than 70% seen once. V lost 7 bases and J lost 7, with 14 bases in between. Per germline, CDR1 SNHLY and CDR2 FYNNEI. This CDR3 has 14 residues. Followed longitudinally, the Seattle patients had been enrolled during active infection. The rearrangement joins TRBV2 to TRBJ1-6; D call uncertain. The material sequenced was peripheral blood. This sequence was found in a woman in her twenties or thirties with COVID-19, enrolled during active disease. CDR3 sequence: CASMNRVGNSPLHF. The CDR3 DNA reads as TGTGCCAGCATGAATCGGGTTGGAAATTCACCCCTCCACTTT.